These T cell receptor beta chains were read from a single sample in a study of technical replicates of blood from several donors. TCRdb's table, derived via immunoSEQ multiplex PCR, lists solely in-frame clones and lacks some. The data contain 74,000 or so clones, approximately 93% of them singletons. Sequenced input: T cells isolated from PBMCs. These receptors were obtained from a human donor in good health. CDR3s include the opening cysteine and the closing phenylalanine or tryptophan. A D gene is named only where the DNA matches it firmly. Size values are once, few and many counts, or a class for expanded clones, and some rows have none.

J | length | D | size | V | CDR3 | DNA
TRBJ1-5 | 12 | TRBD1 | - | TRBV19 | CASRTGNQPQHF | TGTGCCAGTAGGACAGGGAATCAGCCCCAGCATTTT
TRBJ2-3 | 16 | - | - | TRBV5-4 | CASSLYFTGSGDTQYF | TGTGCCAGCAGCTTGTATTTTACGGGATCGGGAGATACGCAGTATTTT
TRBJ1-2 | 18 | - | - | TRBV9 | CASSVDLGGTGENYGYTF | TGTGCCAGCAGCGTAGACCTAGGTGGGACTGGCGAAAACTATGGCTACACCTTC
TRBJ2-5 | 15 | - | - | TRBV6-5 | CASRDTPGDQETQYF | TGTGCCAGCAGGGACACTCCTGGGGACCAAGAGACCCAGTACTTC
TRBJ2-7 | 11 | - | once | TRBV29-1 | CSVDRGNEQYF | TGCAGCGTTGACAGGGGCAACGAGCAGTACTTC
TRBJ2-3 | 16 | - | - | TRBV19 | CASSTHRRGGTDTQYF | TGTGCCAGTAGTACCCACCGAAGGGGGGGTACAGATACGCAGTATTTT
TRBJ2-3 | 15 | TRBD2 | - | TRBV6-6 | CASSYASAGEDTQYF | TGTGCCAGCAGTTATGCTAGCGCGGGGGAGGATACGCAGTATTTT
TRBJ2-5 | 15 | TRBD2 | - | TRBV11-3 | CASSLVSGRSETQYF | TGTGCCAGCAGCTTAGTAAGCGGGAGGAGTGAGACCCAGTACTTC
TRBJ2-1 | 10 | - | once | TRBV2 | CASSDIEQFF | TGTGCCAGCAGTGATATTGAGCAGTTCTTC
TRBJ1-4 | 20 | TRBD1 | - | TRBV9 | CASSVGADRAGFTTNEKLFF | TGTGCCAGCAGCGTAGGGGCAGACAGGGCTGGGTTTACAACTAATGAAAAACTGTTTTTT
TRBJ1-5 | 14 | TRBD1 | - | TRBV7-9 | CASSFGTGPQPQHF | TGTGCCAGCAGCTTCGGGACAGGGCCTCAGCCCCAGCATTTT
TRBJ2-3 | 13 | - | - | TRBV30 | CAWSVRGSDTQYF | TGTGCCTGGAGTGTACGGGGATCAGATACGCAGTATTTT
TRBJ2-7 | 15 | TRBD2 | - | TRBV18 | CASSPSGRVNYEQYF | TGTGCCAGCTCACCATCAGGGAGGGTTAACTACGAGCAGTACTTC
TRBJ1-1 | 14 | - | few | TRBV5-1 | CASSLYQGNTEAFF | TGCGCCAGCAGCTTGTACCAGGGAAACACTGAAGCTTTCTTT
TRBJ2-3 | 16 | TRBD2 | - | TRBV7-2 | CASSYLLAGGTDTQYF | TGTGCCAGCAGCTATCTCCTAGCGGGTGGCACAGATACGCAGTATTTT
TRBJ2-5 | 15 | - | - | TRBV7-9 | CASSLEAGPQQTQYF | TGTGCCAGCAGCTTAGAGGCAGGCCCACAACAGACCCAGTACTTC
TRBJ1-1 | 12 | - | - | TRBV29-1 | CSGVDRNTEAFF | TGCAGCGGAGTAGACAGGAACACTGAAGCTTTCTTT
TRBJ2-2 | 14 | - | - | TRBV19 | CASSISRGTGELFF | TGTGCCAGTAGTATTTCGCGGGGCACCGGGGAGCTGTTTTTT
TRBJ1-2 | 13 | - | - | TRBV7-2 | CASSPQSFYGYTF | TGTGCCAGCAGCCCACAGTCATTCTATGGCTACACCTTC
TRBJ1-4 | 15 | - | - | TRBV23-1 | CASHSRRERNEKLFF | TGCGCCAGCCACAGTAGGCGGGAAAGAAATGAAAAACTGTTTTTT
TRBJ2-2 | 12 | - | - | TRBV29-1 | CSVGWPTGELFF | TGCAGCGTTGGTTGGCCGACCGGGGAGCTGTTTTTT
TRBJ2-1 | 16 | TRBD2 | - | TRBV2 | CASSEEGLAVYNEQFF | TGTGCCAGCAGTGAAGAAGGACTAGCGGTATACAATGAGCAGTTCTTC
TRBJ2-7 | 16 | - | - | TRBV5-1 | CASRDLGRRSSYEQYF | TGCGCCAGCCGAGACTTGGGGCGGAGAAGCTCCTACGAGCAGTACTTC
TRBJ2-3 | 14 | - | - | TRBV9 | CASSVATGADTQYF | TGTGCCAGCAGCGTAGCTACGGGGGCAGATACGCAGTATTTT
TRBJ2-1 | 14 | TRBD2 | - | TRBV29-1 | CSASTSGNYNEQFF | TGCAGCGCATCGACTAGCGGGAACTACAATGAGCAGTTCTTC
TRBJ1-1 | 13 | - | once | TRBV6-1 | CASSPGVNTEAFF | TGTGCCAGCAGTCCGGGGGTAAACACTGAAGCTTTCTTT
TRBJ2-3 | 13 | - | - | TRBV11-2 | CASTLEGGDTQYF | TGTGCCAGCACTCTGGAGGGTGGAGATACGCAGTATTTT
TRBJ2-6 | 18 | - | - | TRBV29-1 | CSVEDTLVTVSGANVLTF | TGCAGCGTTGAAGATACATTGGTTACCGTCTCTGGGGCCAACGTCCTGACTTTC
TRBJ2-7 | 12 | TRBD1 | - | TRBV7-8 | CAVQGQLYEQYF | TGTGCCGTCCAGGGACAGCTCTACGAGCAGTACTTC
TRBJ1-1 | 12 | TRBD1 | - | TRBV2 | CARDRGNTEARF | TGTGCCAGAGACAGGGGAAATACTGAAGCCCGCTTT
TRBJ2-7 | 14 | TRBD1 | - | TRBV19 | CASRSGTGVYEQYF | TGTGCCAGTCGATCCGGGACAGGGGTCTACGAGCAGTACTTC
TRBJ1-1 | 14 | - | once | TRBV4-1 | CASSQDTVNTEAFF | TGCGCCAGCAGCCAAGATACGGTGAACACTGAAGCTTTCTTT
TRBJ1-1 | 11 | - | - | TRBV30 | CAWNKYTEAFF | TGTGCCTGGAACAAGTACACTGAAGCTTTCTTT
TRBJ2-3 | 14 | TRBD2 | - | TRBV6-5 | CASRGRDYTDTQYF | TGTGCCAGCAGGGGCCGGGACTACACAGATACGCAGTATTTT
TRBJ2-1 | 15 | - | - | TRBV7-6 | CASSLTRPHYNEQFF | TGTGCCAGCAGCCTAACTAGGCCCCACTACAATGAGCAGTTCTTC
TRBJ1-1 | 14 | - | - | TRBV5-5 | CASSFQGLETEAFF | TGTGCCAGCAGCTTCCAGGGGCTGGAAACTGAAGCTTTCTTT
TRBJ2-2 | 14 | - | - | TRBV19 | CASGPGQNTGELFF | TGTGCCAGTGGACCGGGACAGAACACCGGGGAGCTGTTTTTT
TRBJ2-2 | 16 | - | - | TRBV9 | CASSVDNRGNTGELFF | TGTGCCAGCAGCGTAGATAATCGGGGGAACACCGGGGAGCTGTTTTTT